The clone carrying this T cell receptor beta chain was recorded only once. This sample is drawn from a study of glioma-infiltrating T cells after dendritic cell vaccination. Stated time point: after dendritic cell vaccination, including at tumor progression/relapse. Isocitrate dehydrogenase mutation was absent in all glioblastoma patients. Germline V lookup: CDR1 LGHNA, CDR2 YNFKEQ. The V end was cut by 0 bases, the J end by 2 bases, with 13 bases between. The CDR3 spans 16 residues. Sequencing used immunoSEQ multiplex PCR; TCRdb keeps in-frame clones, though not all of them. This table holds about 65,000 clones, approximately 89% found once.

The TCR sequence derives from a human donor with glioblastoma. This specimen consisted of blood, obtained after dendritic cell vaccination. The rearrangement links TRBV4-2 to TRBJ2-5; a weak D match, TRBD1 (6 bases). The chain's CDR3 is CASSQEGADRQETQYF. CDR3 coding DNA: TGTGCCAGCAGCCAAGAGGGCGCGGACAGACAAGAGACCCAGTACTTC.